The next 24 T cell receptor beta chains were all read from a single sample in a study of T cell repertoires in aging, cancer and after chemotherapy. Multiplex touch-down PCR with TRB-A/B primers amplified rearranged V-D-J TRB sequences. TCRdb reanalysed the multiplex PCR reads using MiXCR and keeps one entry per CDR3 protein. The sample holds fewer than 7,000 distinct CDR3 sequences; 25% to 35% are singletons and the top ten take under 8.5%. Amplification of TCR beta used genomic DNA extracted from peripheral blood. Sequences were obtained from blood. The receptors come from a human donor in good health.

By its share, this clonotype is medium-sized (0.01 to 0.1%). CDR3 region: CSVGLTSLEQYF. The CDR3, as DNA: TGCAGCGTTGGGCTAACTAGCCTAGAGCAGTACTTC. This chain connects TRBV29-1 to TRBJ2-7, with D possibly TRBD2 on 6 matching bases. Trimming cost V 4 bases and J 7 bases, with 14 bases left between them. The CDR3 is 12 amino acids. Per the germline V gene, CDR1 is SQVTM and CDR2 is ANQGSEA.

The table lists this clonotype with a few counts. The chain's CDR3 is CASRWDRGRYRNSPLHF. The CDR3 bases are TGTGCCAGCAGATGGGACAGGGGGCGTTATCGGAATTCACCCCTCCACTTT. This chain connects TRBV5-5 to TRBJ1-6, with 12 positions matching TRBD1. The germline gives CDR1 SGHKS, CDR2 YYEKEE (reference sequence). V gave up 5 bases and J gave up 7 bases; unmatched junction bases: 10. CDR3 length: 17 residues.

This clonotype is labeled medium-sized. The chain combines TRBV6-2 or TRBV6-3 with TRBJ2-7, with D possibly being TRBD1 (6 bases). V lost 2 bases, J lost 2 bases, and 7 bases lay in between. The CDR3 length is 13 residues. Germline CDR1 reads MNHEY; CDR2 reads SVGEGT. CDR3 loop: CASSYRDTYEQYF. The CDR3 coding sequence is TGTGCCAGCAGTTACCGGGACACCTACGAGCAGTACTTC.

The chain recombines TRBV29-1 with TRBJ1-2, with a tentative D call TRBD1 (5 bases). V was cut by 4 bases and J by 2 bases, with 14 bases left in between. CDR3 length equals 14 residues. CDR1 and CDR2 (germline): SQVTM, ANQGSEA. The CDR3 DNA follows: TGCAGCGTTGTGTGGCAGGGCCTCAACTATGGCTACACCTTC. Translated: CSVVWQGLNYGYTF.

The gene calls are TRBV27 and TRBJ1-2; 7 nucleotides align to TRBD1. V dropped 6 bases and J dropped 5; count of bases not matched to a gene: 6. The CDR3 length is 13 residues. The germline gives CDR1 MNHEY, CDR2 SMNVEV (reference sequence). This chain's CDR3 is CASSDRAFYGYTF. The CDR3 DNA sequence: TGTGCCAGCAGCGACAGGGCTTTTTATGGCTACACCTTC.

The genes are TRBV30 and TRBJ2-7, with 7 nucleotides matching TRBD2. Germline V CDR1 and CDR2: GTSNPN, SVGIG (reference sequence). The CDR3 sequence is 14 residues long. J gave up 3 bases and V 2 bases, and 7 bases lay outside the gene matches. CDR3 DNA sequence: TGTGCCTGGAGTCTTGGGGGGGGGAGCTACGAGCAGTACTTC. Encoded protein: CAWSLGGGSYEQYF.

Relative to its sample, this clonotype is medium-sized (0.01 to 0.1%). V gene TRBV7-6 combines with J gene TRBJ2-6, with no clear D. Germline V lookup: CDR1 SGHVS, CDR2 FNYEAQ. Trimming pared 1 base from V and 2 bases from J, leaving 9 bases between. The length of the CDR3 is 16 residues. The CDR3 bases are TGTGCCAGCAGCTTAGTCCTCGGGCCTGGGGCCAACGTCCTGACTTTC. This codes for CASSLVLGPGANVLTF.

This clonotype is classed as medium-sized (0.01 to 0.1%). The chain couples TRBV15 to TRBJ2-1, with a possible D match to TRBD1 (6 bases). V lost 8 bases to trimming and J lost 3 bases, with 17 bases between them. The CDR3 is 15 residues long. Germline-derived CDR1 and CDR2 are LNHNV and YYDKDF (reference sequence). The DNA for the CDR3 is TGTGCCACCGACAAAGGTCTAGGGGGCTACAATGAGCAGTTCTTC. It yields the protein CATDKGLGGYNEQFF.

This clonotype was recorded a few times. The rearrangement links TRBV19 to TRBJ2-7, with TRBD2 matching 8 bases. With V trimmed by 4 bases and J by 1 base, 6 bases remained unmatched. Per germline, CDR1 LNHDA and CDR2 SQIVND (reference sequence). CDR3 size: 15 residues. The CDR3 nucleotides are TGTGCCAGTAGTACCCTAGCGGGTGGATCCTACGAGCAGTACTTC. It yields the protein CASSTLAGGSYEQYF.

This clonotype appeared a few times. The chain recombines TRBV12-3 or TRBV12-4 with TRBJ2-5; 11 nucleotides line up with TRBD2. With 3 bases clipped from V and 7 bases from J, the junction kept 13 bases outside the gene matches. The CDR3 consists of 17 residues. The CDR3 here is CASSLRTSGSPARTQYF. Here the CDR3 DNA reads TGTGCCAGCAGTTTGAGGACTAGCGGGTCCCCGGCCAGGACCCAGTACTTC.

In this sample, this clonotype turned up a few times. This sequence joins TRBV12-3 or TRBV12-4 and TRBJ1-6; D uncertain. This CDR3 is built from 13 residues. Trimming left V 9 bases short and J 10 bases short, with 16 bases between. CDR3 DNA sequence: TGTGCCAGTCTGGAAAAGAGCAACTCACCCCTCCACTTT. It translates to CASLEKSNSPLHF.

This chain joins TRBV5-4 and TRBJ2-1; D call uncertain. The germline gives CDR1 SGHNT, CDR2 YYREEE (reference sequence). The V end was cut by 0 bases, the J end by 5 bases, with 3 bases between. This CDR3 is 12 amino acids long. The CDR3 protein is CASSLGNNEQFF. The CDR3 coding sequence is TGTGCCAGCAGCTTGGGCAACAATGAGCAGTTCTTC.

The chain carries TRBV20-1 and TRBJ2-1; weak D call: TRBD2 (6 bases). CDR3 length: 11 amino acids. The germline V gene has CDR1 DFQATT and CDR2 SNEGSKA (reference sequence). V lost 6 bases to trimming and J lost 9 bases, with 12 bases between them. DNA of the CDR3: TGCAGTGCCCGACTAGGTCCTGAGCAGTTCTTC. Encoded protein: CSARLGPEQFF.

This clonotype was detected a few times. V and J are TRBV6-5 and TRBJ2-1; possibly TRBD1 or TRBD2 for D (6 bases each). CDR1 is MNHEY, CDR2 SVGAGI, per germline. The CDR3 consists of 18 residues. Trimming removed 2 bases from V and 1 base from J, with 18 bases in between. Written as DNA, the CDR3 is TGTGCCAGCAGTTACGGGGACACCGGGACTCCTTCCTACAATGAGCAGTTCTTC. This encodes CASSYGDTGTPSYNEQFF.

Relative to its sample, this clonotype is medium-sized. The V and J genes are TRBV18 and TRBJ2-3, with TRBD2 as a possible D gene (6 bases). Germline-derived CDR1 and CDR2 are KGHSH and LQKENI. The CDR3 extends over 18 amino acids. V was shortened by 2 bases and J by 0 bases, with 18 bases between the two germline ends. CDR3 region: CASSPGWRGPTSTDTQYF. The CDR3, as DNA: TGTGCCAGCTCACCAGGGTGGAGGGGTCCCACTAGCACAGATACGCAGTATTTT.

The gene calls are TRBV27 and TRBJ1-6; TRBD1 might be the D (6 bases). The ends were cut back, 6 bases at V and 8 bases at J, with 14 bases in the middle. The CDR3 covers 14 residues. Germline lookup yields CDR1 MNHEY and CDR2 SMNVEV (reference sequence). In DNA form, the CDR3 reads TGTGCCAGCAGGAGGACAGCGCTATATTCACCCCTCCACTTT. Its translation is CASRRTALYSPLHF.

CDR3 residues: CASSLDQGWDTQYF. Written as DNA, the CDR3 is TGTGCCAGCAGCTTAGACCAGGGATGGGATACGCAGTATTTT. The chain has TRBV7-2 and TRBJ2-3; TRBD1 is a possible D gene (5 bases). Germline loops: CDR1 SGHTA, CDR2 FQGNSA. The CDR3 runs to 14 residues. With 1 base removed from V and 6 bases from J, the gap between germline ends came to 11 bases.

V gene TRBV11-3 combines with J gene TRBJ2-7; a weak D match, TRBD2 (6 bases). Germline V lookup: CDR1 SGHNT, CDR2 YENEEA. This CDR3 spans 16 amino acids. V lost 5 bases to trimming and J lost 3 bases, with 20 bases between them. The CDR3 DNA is TGTGCCAGCAGCCACGCAACCGGGACTGTGAGCTACGAGCAGTACTTC. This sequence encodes CASSHATGTVSYEQYF.

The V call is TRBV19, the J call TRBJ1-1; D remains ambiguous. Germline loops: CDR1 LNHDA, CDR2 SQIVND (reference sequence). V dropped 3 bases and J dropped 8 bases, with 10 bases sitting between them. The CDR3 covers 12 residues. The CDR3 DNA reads TGTGCCAGTAGTATCTGGCTGAGGGAAGCTTTCTTT. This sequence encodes CASSIWLREAFF.

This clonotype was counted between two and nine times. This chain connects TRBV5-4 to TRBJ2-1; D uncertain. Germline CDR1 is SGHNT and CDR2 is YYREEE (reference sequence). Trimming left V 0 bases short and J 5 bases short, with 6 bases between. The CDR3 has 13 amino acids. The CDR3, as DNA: TGTGCCAGCAGCTTGGAGCCCCACAATGAGCAGTTCTTC. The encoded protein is CASSLEPHNEQFF.

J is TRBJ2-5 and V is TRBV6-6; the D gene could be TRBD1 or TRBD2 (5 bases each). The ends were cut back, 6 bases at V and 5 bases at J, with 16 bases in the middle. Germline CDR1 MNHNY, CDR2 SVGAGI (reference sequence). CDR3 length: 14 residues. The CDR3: CASRGPTVGETQYF. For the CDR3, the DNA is TGTGCCAGCAGGGGACCGACAGTCGGGGAGACCCAGTACTTC.

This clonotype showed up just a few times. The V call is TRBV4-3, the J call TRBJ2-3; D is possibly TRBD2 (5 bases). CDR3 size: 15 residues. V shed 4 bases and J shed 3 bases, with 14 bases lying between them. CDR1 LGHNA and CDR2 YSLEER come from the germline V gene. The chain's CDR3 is CASSRGLLGTDTQYF. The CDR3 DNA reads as TGCGCCAGCAGCCGAGGACTCCTCGGGACAGATACGCAGTATTTT.

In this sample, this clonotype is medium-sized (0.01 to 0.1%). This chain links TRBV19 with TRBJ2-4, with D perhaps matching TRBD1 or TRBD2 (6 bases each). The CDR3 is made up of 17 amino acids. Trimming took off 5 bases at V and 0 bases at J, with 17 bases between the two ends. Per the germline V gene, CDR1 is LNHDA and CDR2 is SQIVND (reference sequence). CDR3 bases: TGTGCCAGTAGTCAACTCGGGGGCTCACTAGCCAAAAACATTCAGTACTTC. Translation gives CASSQLGGSLAKNIQYF.

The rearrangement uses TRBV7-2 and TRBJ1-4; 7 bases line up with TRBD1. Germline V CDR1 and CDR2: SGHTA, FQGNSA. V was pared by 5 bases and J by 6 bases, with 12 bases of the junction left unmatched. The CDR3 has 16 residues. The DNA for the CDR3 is TGTGCCAGCAGCCCGAGGGGGAGGGGGCTCGATGAAAAACTGTTTTTT. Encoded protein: CASSPRGRGLDEKLFF.